This T cell receptor beta chain emerged from a study of T cell changes during pregnancy in multiple sclerosis. Germline CDR1 SGHVS, CDR2 FNYEAQ. Between the trimmed V and J ends, which lost 5 bases and 5 bases, there was a span of 16 bases. The CDR3 sequence is 14 residues long. This table comes from immunoSEQ multiplex PCR, and its TCRdb copy is limited to in-frame clones, with some not included. Altogether roughly 35,000 clones are present, about nine tenths being singletons, with the ten largest covering about 10%. Sequencing was performed on CD8+ T cells from peripheral blood mononuclear cells, taken before pregnancy. This chain links TRBV7-6 with TRBJ2-7; D gene unclear. The source of this sequence is a female donor with multiple sclerosis, enrolled in a pregnancy study. The CDR3 spells CASSPLVSRDEQYF. In DNA form, the CDR3 reads TGTGCCAGCAGCCCCCTGGTTAGCCGGGACGAGCAGTACTTC.